These 5 T cell receptor beta chains share one sample of origin, sequenced in a study of OX40 agonist ivuxolimab in advanced cancers. This table comes from immunoSEQ multiplex PCR, and its TCRdb copy is limited to in-frame clones, with some not included. The repertoire includes roughly 48,000 clones, about 85% of them detected once, and roughly a tenth sits in the top ten. Sample: CD4+ or CD8+ T cells sorted from blood, taken in a trial of the OX40 agonist ivuxolimab. The receptors stem from an adult with an advanced solid tumor such as melanoma, head and neck, liver or kidney cancer.

The chain has TRBV4-1 and TRBJ1-2, with TRBD1 matching over 11 bases. Germline V gene lookup returns CDR1 MGHRA and CDR2 YSYEKL. The CDR3 totals 16 residues. The junction had 4 bases not matched to a gene; V was cut back by 2 bases and J by 2 bases. CDR3 DNA: TGCGCCAGCAGCCAACGGACAGGGGGCGGCAACTATGGCTACACCTTC. Translating it yields CASSQRTGGGNYGYTF.

This chain connects TRBV29-1 to TRBJ2-1, with D maybe TRBD1 (6 bases). V lost 4 bases and J 2 bases, leaving 9 bases between the germline ends. CDR3 size: 13 residues. CDR1 and CDR2 from the germline V gene are SQVTM and ANQGSEA. CDR3 sequence reads: CSVGRTAYNEQFF. CDR3 sequence (DNA): TGCAGCGTTGGCCGGACAGCCTACAATGAGCAGTTCTTC.

The chain's CDR3 is CATSRDMASGLNYNEQFF. In DNA, the CDR3 is TGTGCCACCAGCAGAGATATGGCTAGCGGTCTTAACTACAATGAGCAGTTCTTC. The chain has TRBV15 and TRBJ2-1; 7 bases line up with TRBD2. The V and J ends lost 0 bases and 3 bases, in that order; junction bases with no gene match: 11. The CDR3 spans 18 residues. Germline-derived CDR1 and CDR2 are LNHNV and YYDKDF (reference sequence).

The chain has TRBV6-5 and TRBJ1-6; perhaps TRBD1 as D (6 bases). Deletions cut 6 bases from V and 5 bases from J, with 11 bases between. The CDR3 sequence is 14 residues long. Germline CDR1 and CDR2: MNHEY and SVGAGI. The CDR3 DNA reads TGTGCCAGCAGGCGGCCAGGGGATAATTCACCCCTCCACTTT. Its protein product is CASRRPGDNSPLHF.

The V gene is TRBV7-2, the J gene TRBJ2-1; TRBD1 matches 7 bases. CDR3 length: 14 residues. Germline V gene lookup returns CDR1 SGHTA and CDR2 FQGNSA. Trimming at V came to 4 bases and at J to 2 bases, leaving 2 bases not matched to a gene. The CDR3 here is CASSSRGTYNEQFF. The CDR3 region has the DNA TGTGCCAGCAGCTCCAGGGGGACCTACAATGAGCAGTTCTTC.